This T cell receptor beta chain is from a study of blood T cell repertoires in COVID-19 (dated by TCRdb to the early 2020s). Broadly, across the study: Samples covering the acute and convalescent phases of COVID-19 were provided by collaborators in the United States, Italy and Spain. Where HLA class I and class II types were available, the types were taken from metadata supplied by the sample provider, not from assay-based typing. The samples were drawn from two sources: the first 160 participants of the ongoing ImmuneRACE study, and 950 to 1,500 subjects contributed by 6 global collaborators. The repertoires were made available in a free public database intended to serve as a resource for research on the immune response to SARS-CoV-2. The material from the prospective study consisted of cDNA or gDNA derived from T cells, B-cell-depleted T cells, or PBMCs. Deeply sampled blood TCRbeta repertoires from subjects exposed to, actively infected with, or recovered from COVID-19 were included in the dataset. A de-identified subject ID, COVID-19 status, age in years and sex were almost always included in the sample metadata. Here is what the overall study found, with its caveats: How much clinical and demographic metadata was included differed by source and by participant, and the metadata was provided uncurated.

Whole blood was collected in K2EDTA tubes by collaborating institutions according to the institutions' own protocols. For TCRbeta analysis, collaborator samples were shipped as frozen whole blood, as isolated PBMCs, or as DNA extracted from either sample type. From its cysteine to its phenylalanine, the CDR3 spans 12 amino acids. Of the read, only the CDR3 DNA is kept; its 36 bases are in frame from base 1. Trimming leaves V shorter by 3 bases and J shorter by 6 bases, with the junction holding 0 bases beyond the gene matches. CDR1 is given as SGHRS and CDR2 as YFSETQ, both from the germline V gene. TCRbeta CDR3 regions were amplified from genomic DNA by means of the immunoSEQ Assay, a bias-controlled multiplex PCR. The study's processing was this. The number of nucleated cells in each sample was estimated from the amplification of reference gene primers within the assay. Sequence reads were collapsed and filtered to measure the absolute abundance of every unique TCRbeta CDR3 rearrangement. For each sample, productive Simpson clonality was calculated as the square root of Simpson's diversity index across productive rearrangements. The table comes from immuneACCESS by way of TCRdb, which keeps in-frame sequences with V and J called. Part of the clones is missing from these tables; in studies checked, under half for an unresolved V gene and the rest for unknown reasons. That table supplies the V and J calls and clone size; D and trimming were determined from the DNA. This sample holds 60,000 to 75,000 clones; about nine tenths were observed only once. The ten biggest clones cover around 12% of the sample.

Worth noting for this clone: What this receptor recognizes is not known. Base qualities are not provided; no much larger clone lies one nucleotide away.

Sequences were obtained from peripheral blood. The chain was built from TRBV5-1 and TRBJ2-1; the central 7 bases match TRBD2. This sequence originates from a woman aged 60 to 75 with acute or convalescent COVID-19. This receptor carries the CDR3 CASSWTSNEQFF. The DNA is as follows: TGCGCCAGCAGCTGGACTAGCAATGAGCAGTTCTTC.